This passage covers 25 T cell receptor beta chains from one sample sequenced in a study of T cell responses to AZD1222 COVID-19 vaccine. Generated by immunoSEQ multiplex PCR, the TCRdb table keeps only in-frame clones and is missing some. The sample includes 95,000 to 150,000 clones, roughly 88% seen only once; the top ten take under 6.5%. The specimen was peripheral blood, collected on day 0 of AZD1222 vaccination. These TCRs come from an adult in good health.

This clone occurred once. This chain joins TRBV4-2 and TRBJ1-5, with TRBD1 as a possible D gene (6 bases). Trimming pared 1 base from V and 5 bases from J, leaving 9 bases between. Germline V gene data show CDR1 as LGHNA and CDR2 as YNFKEQ. The CDR3 has 14 residues. The CDR3 here is CASSQGSGDQPQHF. CDR3 DNA sequence: TGTGCCAGCAGCCAAGGATCAGGGGATCAGCCCCAGCATTTT.

This chain joins TRBV6-5 and TRBJ1-1; 7 bases agree with TRBD1. Germline lookup yields CDR1 MNHEY and CDR2 SVGAGI. Germline trimming cut 7 bases from V and 0 bases from J; bases unmatched to any gene: 5. CDR3 size: 14 residues. CDR3 region: CASTRGTVNTEAFF. The DNA for the CDR3 is TGTGCCAGCACCCGCGGGACAGTGAACACTGAAGCTTTCTTT.

The chain uses TRBV7-6 and TRBJ1-2; D uncertain. CDR3 size: 15 residues. Germline V CDR1 and CDR2: SGHVS, FNYEAQ. V gave up 5 bases and J gave up 2 bases, with 15 bases separating them. CDR3 DNA sequence: TGTGCCAGCAGCCCCGTGGCAGCGAGGAACTATGGCTACACCTTC. It yields the protein CASSPVAARNYGYTF. The full variable domain, in which reference TRBV7-6 and TRBJ1-2 provide the parts outside the CDR3, is GAGVSQSPRYKVTKRGQDVALRCDPISGHVSLYWYRQALGQGPEFLTYFNYEAQQDKSGLPNDRFSAERPEGSISTLTIQRTEQRDSAMYRCASSPVAARNYGYTFGSGTRLTVV.

This chain uses TRBV5-5 with TRBJ1-4; possibly TRBD1 for D (5 bases). Trimming removed 3 bases from V and 8 bases from J, with 14 bases in between. CDR3 length: 14 residues. The V gene's germline CDR1 is SGHKS and CDR2 YYEKEE (reference sequence). As DNA, the CDR3 is TGTGCCAGCAGCTCCCGCCAGGGAATGGAAAAACTGTTTTTT. It encodes CASSSRQGMEKLFF.

This chain connects TRBV12-3 or TRBV12-4 to TRBJ1-1; D gene unclear. Trimming left V 4 bases short and J 1 base short, with 7 bases between. The CDR3 has 13 residues. The CDR3 DNA reads TGTGCCAGCAGTTCAACAGCGAACACTGAAGCTTTCTTT. This sequence encodes CASSSTANTEAFF.

The chain recombines TRBV19 with TRBJ2-7; D possibly uses TRBD1 or TRBD2 (5 bases each). The CDR3 has 12 residues. The ends were cut back, 9 bases at V and 7 bases at J, with 16 bases in the middle. In germline, CDR1 is LNHDA, CDR2 SQIVND (reference sequence). The CDR3 DNA reads as TGTGCCAGAGGGGACCAACCGGGTGAGCAGTACTTC. Protein sequence: CARGDQPGEQYF.

The J gene is TRBJ1-2, the V gene TRBV5-1; 7 bases fit TRBD1. Germline loops: CDR1 SGHRS, CDR2 YFSETQ. V was clipped by 5 bases and J by 7 bases; unmatched bases: 8. The CDR3 has 13 amino acids. The CDR3 loop reads CASRPGQSGGYTF. In nucleotides, the CDR3 is TGCGCCAGCAGGCCGGGACAGAGTGGTGGCTACACCTTC.

The chain couples TRBV7-6 to TRBJ1-6; 8 positions match TRBD1. With V trimmed by 3 bases and J by 7 bases, 2 bases remained unmatched. Germline V CDR1 and CDR2: SGHVS, FNYEAQ. The CDR3 is 14 residues long. The chain's CDR3 is CASSLTGVNSPLHF. The CDR3 DNA is TGTGCCAGCAGCTTGACAGGGGTAAATTCACCCCTCCACTTT. Based on the CDR3 plus reference TRBV7-6 and TRBJ1-6, the full variable domain is GAGVSQSPRYKVTKRGQDVALRCDPISGHVSLYWYRQALGQGPEFLTYFNYEAQQDKSGLPNDRFSAERPEGSISTLTIQRTEQRDSAMYRCASSLTGVNSPLHFGNGTRLTVT.

This chain links TRBV9 with TRBJ2-7; possibly TRBD1 for D (6 bases). The CDR3 is made up of 16 amino acids. Trimming left V 0 bases short and J 2 bases short, with 15 bases between. Germline lookup yields CDR1 SGDLS and CDR2 YYNGEE. The CDR3 DNA reads TGTGCCAGCAGCGTAGAAGGGACAACGGCAACCTACGAGCAGTACTTC. It encodes CASSVEGTTATYEQYF. Variable domain in full (rest from reference TRBV9 and TRBJ2-7): DSGVTQTPKHLITATGQRVTLRCSPRSGDLSVYWYQQSLDQGLQFLIQYYNGEERAKGNILERFSAQQFPDLHSELNLSSLELGDSALYFCASSVEGTTATYEQYFGPGTRLTVT.

J is TRBJ1-2 and V is TRBV19, with D possibly matching TRBD1 (6 bases). CDR1 is LNHDA and CDR2 is SQIVND in the germline V gene (reference sequence). This CDR3 is built from 18 residues. V dropped 3 bases and J dropped 1 base, with 21 bases sitting between them. CDR3 loop: CASSIDHGNGGDNYGYTF. The CDR3 region has the DNA TGTGCCAGTAGTATCGACCACGGAAATGGGGGCGATAACTATGGCTACACCTTC.

The table lists this clone with a count of one. This rearrangement joins TRBV3-1 (or the pseudogene TRBV3-2) to TRBJ2-1; 7 bases are a match to TRBD1. The trim removed 2 bases at V and 4 bases at J, leaving 2 bases unmatched. Germline-derived CDR1 and CDR2 are LGHDT and YNNKEL (reference sequence). The CDR3 spans 14 residues. The CDR3 DNA is TGTGCCAGCAGCCAATCGGGACAGTACAATGAGCAGTTCTTC. It codes for CASSQSGQYNEQFF.

J is TRBJ1-6 and V is TRBV7-2; tentative D call: TRBD1 (5 bases). V lost 2 bases and J lost 6, with 14 bases in between. There are 16 residues in the CDR3. Germline V lookup: CDR1 SGHTA, CDR2 FQGNSA. The CDR3 DNA reads as TGTGCCAGCAGCTTATTGTTGGGGGTCCTTAATTCACCCCTCCACTTT. It specifies CASSLLLGVLNSPLHF.

This CDR3 reads CASSLVRSSGGGTDTQYF. DNA of the CDR3: TGTGCCAGCAGCTTGGTTCGGTCTAGCGGGGGGGGAACAGATACGCAGTATTTT. The chain recombines TRBV5-8 with TRBJ2-3; 12 bases match TRBD2. The length of the CDR3 is 18 residues. V was clipped by 0 bases and J by 3 bases; unmatched bases: 8. Per the germline V gene, CDR1 is SGHTS and CDR2 is YDEGEE.

This chain links TRBV28 with TRBJ2-7, with D perhaps assigned TRBD1 or TRBD2 (5 bases each). Germline CDR1 is MDHEN and CDR2 is SYDVKM. This CDR3 spans 13 amino acids. The V and J ends lost 5 bases and 3 bases respectively, with 11 bases between them. CDR3 region: CASSVGTDYEQYF. CDR3 sequence (DNA): TGTGCCAGCAGTGTAGGGACCGACTACGAGCAGTACTTC.

This rearrangement joins TRBV5-6 to TRBJ2-1; 12 positions match TRBD2. J lost 4 bases, V lost 3 bases, and 2 bases had no gene match. This CDR3 region has 15 residues. CDR1 and CDR2 (germline): SGHDT, YYEEEE. The CDR3 here is CASSSLAGGYNEQFF. In DNA, the CDR3 is TGTGCCAGCAGCTCTCTAGCGGGGGGGTACAATGAGCAGTTCTTC.

The gene calls are TRBV24-1 and TRBJ2-1; D might be TRBD2 (5 bases). This CDR3 is 15 amino acids long. Trimming stripped 5 bases from V and 3 bases from J, with 13 bases between. Per the germline V gene, CDR1 is KGHDR and CDR2 is SFDVKD. This CDR3 reads CATSGRWTFYNEQFF. In DNA form, the CDR3 reads TGTGCCACCAGTGGCCGGTGGACTTTCTACAATGAGCAGTTCTTC.

A single count supports this clone. V gene TRBV14 combines with J gene TRBJ2-2, with 7 bases matching TRBD2. The ends lost 1 base at V and 1 base at J; junction bases unmatched: 3. CDR1 is SGHDN and CDR2 is FVKESK in the germline V gene. This CDR3 contains 16 residues. This CDR3 reads CASSQVSGKNTGELFF. As DNA, the CDR3 is TGTGCCAGCAGCCAAGTCAGCGGGAAGAACACCGGGGAGCTGTTTTTT.

This chain uses TRBV7-2 with TRBJ2-1; the D is unclear. The germline CDR1 and CDR2 sequences are SGHTA and FQGNSA. CDR3 length equals 14 residues. Trimming pared 5 bases from V and 3 bases from J, leaving 11 bases between. CDR3 residues: CASSPPPLYNEQFF. The CDR3 DNA sequence: TGTGCCAGCAGCCCTCCCCCCCTCTACAATGAGCAGTTCTTC.

This chain uses TRBV4-1 with TRBJ1-1, with a possible D match to TRBD1 (5 bases). CDR3 size: 18 residues. Germline values: CDR1 MGHRA, CDR2 YSYEKL. Trimming left V 0 bases short and J 1 base short, with 18 bases between. The CDR3 region is CASSQDQWQGKGNTEAFF. The DNA for the CDR3 is TGCGCCAGCAGCCAAGATCAGTGGCAGGGTAAGGGGAACACTGAAGCTTTCTTT.

The chain couples TRBV4-2 to TRBJ1-1, with D unresolved. This CDR3 comprises 14 residues. V shed 3 bases and J shed 0 bases, with 8 bases lying between them. Germline CDR1 and CDR2: LGHNA and YNFKEQ. CDR3 coding DNA: TGTGCCAGCAGCCATGACACCGTGAACACTGAAGCTTTCTTT. As protein: CASSHDTVNTEAFF.

J is TRBJ2-7 and V is TRBV29-1; unclear D gene. The CDR3 sequence is 11 residues long. Trimming pared 5 bases from V and 6 bases from J, leaving 11 bases between. CDR1 and CDR2 from the germline V gene are SQVTM and ANQGSEA. DNA for the CDR3: TGCAGCGTTCGCCCCGCCACCGAGCAGTACTTC. It codes for CSVRPATEQYF.

V gene TRBV28 combines with J gene TRBJ2-4, with 9 bases matching TRBD1. The CDR3 length is 12 residues. Per the germline V gene, CDR1 is MDHEN and CDR2 is SYDVKM. Trimming took 4 bases from V and 16 from J; bases not matched to a gene: 8. In DNA, the CDR3 is TGTGCCAGCAGTTCGGACCGGACAGGGGTATACTTC. This translates into CASSSDRTGVYF. The variable domain in full, completed from reference TRBV28 and TRBJ2-4, reads DVKVTQSSRYLVKRTGEKVFLECVQDMDHENMFWYRQDPGLGLRLIYFSYDVKMKEKGDIPEGYSVSREKKERFSLILESASTNQTSMYLCASSSDRTGVYFGAGTRLSVL.

The rearrangement links TRBV19 to TRBJ1-4, with D uncertain. With 7 bases removed from V and 0 bases from J, the gap between germline ends came to 9 bases. The germline gives CDR1 LNHDA, CDR2 SQIVND (reference sequence). CDR3 length: 14 amino acids. CDR3 residues: CASTDFATNEKLFF. CDR3 bases: TGTGCCAGTACCGACTTTGCAACTAATGAAAAACTGTTTTTT.

The gene calls are TRBV6-5 and TRBJ1-1, with a possible D match to TRBD1 (6 bases). Germline CDR1 reads MNHEY; CDR2 reads SVGAGI. The ends were cut back, 6 bases at V and 3 bases at J, with 14 bases in the middle. This CDR3 is 14 amino acids long. CDR3 region: CASRHLTGYTEAFF. The CDR3 bases are TGTGCCAGCAGGCACCTTACAGGGTACACTGAAGCTTTCTTT.

The chain combines TRBV9 with TRBJ2-1; the match to TRBD1 covers 10 bases. Germline-derived CDR1 and CDR2 are SGDLS and YYNGEE. Trimming removed 3 bases from V and 5 bases from J; junction bases left unmatched: 14. The CDR3 has 18 residues. DNA for the CDR3: TGTGCCAGCAGCGCCGGGACAGGGGTCTTAGTATCGAACAATGAGCAGTTCTTC. Protein product: CASSAGTGVLVSNNEQFF.